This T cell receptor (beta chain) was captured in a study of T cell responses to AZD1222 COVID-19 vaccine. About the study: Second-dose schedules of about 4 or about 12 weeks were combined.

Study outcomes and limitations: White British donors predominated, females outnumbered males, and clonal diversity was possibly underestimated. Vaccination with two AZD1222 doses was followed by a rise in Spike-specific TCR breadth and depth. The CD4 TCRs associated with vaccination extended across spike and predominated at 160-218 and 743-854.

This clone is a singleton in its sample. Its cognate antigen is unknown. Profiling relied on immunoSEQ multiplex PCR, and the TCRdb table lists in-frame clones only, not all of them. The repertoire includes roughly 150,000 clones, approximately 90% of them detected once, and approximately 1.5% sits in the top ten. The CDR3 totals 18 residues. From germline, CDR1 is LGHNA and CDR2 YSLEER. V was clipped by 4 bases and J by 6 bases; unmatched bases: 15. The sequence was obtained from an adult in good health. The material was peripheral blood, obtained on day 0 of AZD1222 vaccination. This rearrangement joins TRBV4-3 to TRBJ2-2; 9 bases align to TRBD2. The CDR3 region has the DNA TGCGCCAGCAGCCCAAGTTCATATCTAGCGGGAACGGCCGGGGAGCTGTTTTTT. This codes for CASSPSSYLAGTAGELFF.